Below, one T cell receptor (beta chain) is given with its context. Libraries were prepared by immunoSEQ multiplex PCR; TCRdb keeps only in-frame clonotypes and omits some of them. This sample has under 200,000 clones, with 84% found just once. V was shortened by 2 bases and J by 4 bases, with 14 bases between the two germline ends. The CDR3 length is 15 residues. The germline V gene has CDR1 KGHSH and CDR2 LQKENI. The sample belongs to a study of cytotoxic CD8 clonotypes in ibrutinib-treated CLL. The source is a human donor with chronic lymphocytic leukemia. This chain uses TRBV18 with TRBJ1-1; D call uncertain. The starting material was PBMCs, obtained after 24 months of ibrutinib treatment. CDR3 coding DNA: TGTGCCAGCTCACCATATTTCGCCAGGAGCACTGAAGCTTTCTTT. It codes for CASSPYFARSTEAFF.